This T cell receptor beta chain was observed in a study of radiotherapy plus CTLA-4 blockade in lung cancer (dated by TCRdb to the late 2010s). For the wider study: Objective responses occurred in 18% of enrolled patients, and under 40% achieved disease control.

The method was the immunoSEQ multiplex PCR assay. Here the immuneACCESS table is served through TCRdb, limited to in-frame sequences with V and J called. Missing clones are a known gap in these copies; in checked studies unresolved V genes cover under half, and the rest lacks a known reason. This sample is represented by about 73,000 clones; around 87% of them were singletons. Over 35% of the sample lies in the top ten. What the authors observed across the whole study: After treatment with radiotherapy and ipilimumab, TCR clones that came from tumors expanded in the peripheral blood. Early dynamic changes in blood T cell clones, together with increased serum interferon-beta after radiation, were reported as the strongest predictors of response.

Including cysteine and phenylalanine, the CDR3 has 16 amino acids. Just CDR3 DNA is preserved here, 48 bases in frame from base 1. After removal of 0 bases from V and 5 bases from J, the junction retains 8 bases not matched to a gene. The CDR1 and CDR2 encoded by the germline V gene are SGDLS and YYNGEE. Worth noting for this clone: Its antigen is currently not known. There are no base qualities to consult, and no much larger clone falls within one base.

The study evaluated CTLA-4 blockade (ipilimumab) given together with focal radiation therapy in patients who had chemo-refractory metastatic non-small-cell lung cancer. The chain was built from TRBV9 and TRBJ2-5; 9 central bases correspond to TRBD2. The specimen comprised peripheral blood, sampled from a patient treated with radiotherapy plus ipilimumab. The TCR was taken from a human donor with non-small cell lung cancer that progressed on radiotherapy plus ipilimumab. At the DNA level, the sequence is TGTGCCAGCAGCGTAGGGTTAGCGGGAGTCGAGGAGACCCAGTACTTC. Translated, it reads CASSVGLAGVEETQYF.